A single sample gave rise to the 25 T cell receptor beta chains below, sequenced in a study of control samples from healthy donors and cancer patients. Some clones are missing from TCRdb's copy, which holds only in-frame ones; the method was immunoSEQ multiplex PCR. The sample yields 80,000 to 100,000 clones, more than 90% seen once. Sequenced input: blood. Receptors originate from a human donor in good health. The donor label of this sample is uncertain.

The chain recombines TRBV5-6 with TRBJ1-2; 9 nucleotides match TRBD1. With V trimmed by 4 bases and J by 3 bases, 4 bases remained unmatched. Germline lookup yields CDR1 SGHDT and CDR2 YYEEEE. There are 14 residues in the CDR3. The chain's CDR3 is CASSATGGDYGYTF. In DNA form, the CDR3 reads TGTGCCAGCAGCGCCACAGGGGGCGACTATGGCTACACCTTC.

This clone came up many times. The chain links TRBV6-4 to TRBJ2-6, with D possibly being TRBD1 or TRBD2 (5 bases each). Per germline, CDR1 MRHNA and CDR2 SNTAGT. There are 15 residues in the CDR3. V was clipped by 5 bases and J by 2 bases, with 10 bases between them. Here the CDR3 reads CASSNEGPGANVLTF. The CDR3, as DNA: TGTGCCAGCAGTAACGAGGGGCCTGGGGCCAACGTCCTGACTTTC.

The CDR3 nucleotides read TGTGCCAGCAGGGGGACACGAAACGGCTATGGCTACACCTTC. Encoded protein: CASRGTRNGYGYTF. The J gene is TRBJ1-2, the V gene TRBV7-2; TRBD1 is a possible D gene (6 bases). Deletions cut 6 bases from V and 4 bases from J, with 15 bases between. The CDR3 extends over 14 amino acids. The germline gives CDR1 SGHTA, CDR2 FQGNSA.

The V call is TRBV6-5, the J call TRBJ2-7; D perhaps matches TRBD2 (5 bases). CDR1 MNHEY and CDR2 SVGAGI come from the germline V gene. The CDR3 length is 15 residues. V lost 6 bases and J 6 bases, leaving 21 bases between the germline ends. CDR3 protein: CASSLETSDSGEQYF. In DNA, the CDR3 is TGTGCCAGCAGCTTAGAAACCTCGGACTCGGGCGAGCAGTACTTC.

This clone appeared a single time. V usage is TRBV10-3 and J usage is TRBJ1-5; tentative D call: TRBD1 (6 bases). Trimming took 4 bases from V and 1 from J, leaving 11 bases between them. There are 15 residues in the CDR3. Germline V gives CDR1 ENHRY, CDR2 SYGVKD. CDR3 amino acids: CAISALGTSNQPQHF. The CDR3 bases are TGTGCCATCAGTGCATTAGGGACAAGCAATCAGCCCCAGCATTTT.

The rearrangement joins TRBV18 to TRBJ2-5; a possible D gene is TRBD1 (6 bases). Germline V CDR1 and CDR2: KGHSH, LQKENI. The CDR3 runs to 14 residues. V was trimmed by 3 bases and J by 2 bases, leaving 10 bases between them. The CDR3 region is CASSPPGQQETQYF. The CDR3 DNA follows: TGTGCCAGCTCACCCCCGGGACAACAAGAGACCCAGTACTTC.

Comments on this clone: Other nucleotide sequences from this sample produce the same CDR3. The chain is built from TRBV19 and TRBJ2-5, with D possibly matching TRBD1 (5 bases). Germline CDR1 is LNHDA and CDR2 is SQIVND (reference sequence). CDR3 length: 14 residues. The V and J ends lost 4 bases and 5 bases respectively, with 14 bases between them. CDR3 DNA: TGTGCCAGTAGTAAGGGGTTATCCGGGGAGACCCAGTACTTC. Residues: CASSKGLSGETQYF.

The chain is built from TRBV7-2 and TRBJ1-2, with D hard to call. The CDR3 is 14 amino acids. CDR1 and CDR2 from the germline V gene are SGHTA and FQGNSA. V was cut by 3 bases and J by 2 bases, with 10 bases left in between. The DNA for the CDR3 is TGTGCCAGCAGCTTTTGGAGCGCAAACTATGGCTACACCTTC. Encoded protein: CASSFWSANYGYTF.

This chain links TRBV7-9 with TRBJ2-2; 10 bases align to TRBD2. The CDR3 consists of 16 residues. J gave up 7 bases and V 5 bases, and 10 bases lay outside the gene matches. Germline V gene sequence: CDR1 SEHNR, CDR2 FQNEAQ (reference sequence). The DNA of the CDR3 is TGTGCCAGCAGCCATAGCGGGGGGCCCCGAGGCGGGGAGCTGTTTTTT. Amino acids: CASSHSGGPRGGELFF.

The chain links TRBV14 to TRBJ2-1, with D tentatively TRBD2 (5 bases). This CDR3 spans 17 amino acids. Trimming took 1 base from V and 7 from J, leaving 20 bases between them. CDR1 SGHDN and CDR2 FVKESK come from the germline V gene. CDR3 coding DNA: TGTGCCAGCAGCCAAGGTATGATCGCAGCGGTAGAAAATGAGCAGTTCTTC. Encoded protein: CASSQGMIAAVENEQFF.

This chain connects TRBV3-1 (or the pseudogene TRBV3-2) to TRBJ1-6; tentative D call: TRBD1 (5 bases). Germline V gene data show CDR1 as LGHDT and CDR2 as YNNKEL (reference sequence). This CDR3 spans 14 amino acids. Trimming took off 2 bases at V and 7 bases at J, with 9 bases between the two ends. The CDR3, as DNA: TGTGCCAGCAGCCAAACAGGACGGAATTCACCCCTCCACTTT. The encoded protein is CASSQTGRNSPLHF.

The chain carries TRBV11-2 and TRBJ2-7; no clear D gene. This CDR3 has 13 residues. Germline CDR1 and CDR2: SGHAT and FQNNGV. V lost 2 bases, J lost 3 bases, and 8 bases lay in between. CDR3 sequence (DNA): TGTGCCAGCAGCTTAAAGACCGTCTACGAGCAGTACTTC. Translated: CASSLKTVYEQYF. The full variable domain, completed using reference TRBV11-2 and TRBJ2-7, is EAGVAQSPRYKIIEKRQSVAFWCNPISGHATLYWYQQILGQGPKLLIQFQNNGVVDDSQLPKDRFSAERLKGVDSTLKIQPAKLEDSAVYLCASSLKTVYEQYFGPGTRLTVT.

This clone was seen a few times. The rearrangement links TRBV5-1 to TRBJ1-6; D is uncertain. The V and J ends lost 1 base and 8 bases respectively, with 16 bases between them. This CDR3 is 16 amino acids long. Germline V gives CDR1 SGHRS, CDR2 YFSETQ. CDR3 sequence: CASSLYIKQSDSPLHF. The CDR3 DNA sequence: TGCGCCAGCAGCTTGTATATTAAGCAAAGCGATTCACCCCTCCACTTT. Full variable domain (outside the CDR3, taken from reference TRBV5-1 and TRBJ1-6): KAGVTQTPRYLIKTRGQQVTLSCSPISGHRSVSWYQQTPGQGLQFLFEYFSETQRNKGNFPGRFSGRQFSNSRSEMNVSTLELGDSALYLCASSLYIKQSDSPLHFGNGTRLTVT.

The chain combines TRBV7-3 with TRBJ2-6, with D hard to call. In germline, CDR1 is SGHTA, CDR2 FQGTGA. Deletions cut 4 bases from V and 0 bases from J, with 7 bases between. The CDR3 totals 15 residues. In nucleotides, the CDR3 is TGTGCCAGCAGCTATAGTTACTCTGGGGCCAACGTCCTGACTTTC. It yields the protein CASSYSYSGANVLTF.

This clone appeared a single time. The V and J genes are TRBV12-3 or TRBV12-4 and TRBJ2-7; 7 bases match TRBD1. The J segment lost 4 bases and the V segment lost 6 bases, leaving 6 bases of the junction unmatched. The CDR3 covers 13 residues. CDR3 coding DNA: TGTGCCAGCAGACCCCGACAGGGATACGAGCAGTACGTC. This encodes CASRPRQGYEQYV.

The CDR3: CASSRRSEDIQYF. CDR3 nucleotide sequence: TGTGCCAGCAGCCGAAGAAGTGAGGACATTCAGTACTTC. The chain couples TRBV3-1 (or the pseudogene TRBV3-2) to TRBJ2-4; no definite D call. Germline CDR1 LGHDT, CDR2 YNNKEL (reference sequence). The germline V and J ends were trimmed by 4 bases and 8 bases, with 12 bases remaining between them. The CDR3 loop spans 13 amino acids.

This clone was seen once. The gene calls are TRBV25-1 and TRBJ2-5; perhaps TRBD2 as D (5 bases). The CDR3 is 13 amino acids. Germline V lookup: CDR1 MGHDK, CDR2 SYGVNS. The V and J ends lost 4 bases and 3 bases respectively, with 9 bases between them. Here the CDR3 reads CASSGQTKETQYF. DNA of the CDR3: TGTGCCAGCAGTGGGCAGACTAAAGAGACCCAGTACTTC.

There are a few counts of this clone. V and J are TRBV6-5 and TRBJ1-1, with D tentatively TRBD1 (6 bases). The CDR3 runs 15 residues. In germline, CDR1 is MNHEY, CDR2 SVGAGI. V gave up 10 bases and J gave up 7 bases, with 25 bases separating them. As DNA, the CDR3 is TGTGCCACCCGAACGATAGGTCAGGGGAGTTATGAAGCTTTCTTT. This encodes CATRTIGQGSYEAFF.

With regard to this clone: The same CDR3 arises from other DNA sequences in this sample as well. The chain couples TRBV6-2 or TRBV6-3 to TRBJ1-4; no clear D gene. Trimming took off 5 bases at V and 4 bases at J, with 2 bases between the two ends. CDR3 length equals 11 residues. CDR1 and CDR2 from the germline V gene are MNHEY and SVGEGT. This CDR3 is CASSHNEKLFF. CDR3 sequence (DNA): TGTGCCAGCAGTCATAATGAAAAACTGTTTTTT.

The CDR3 spells CASSEGEINGNTEAFF. In DNA, the CDR3 is TGTGCCAGCAGTGAGGGGGAGATCAATGGGAACACTGAAGCTTTCTTT. This chain connects TRBV2 to TRBJ1-1; D perhaps matches TRBD1 (5 bases). Looked up from germline, CDR1 is SNHLY and CDR2 is FYNNEI. V lost 3 bases to trimming and J lost 1 base, with 15 bases between them. The CDR3 length is 16 residues. Using reference TRBV2 and TRBJ1-1 for the parts outside the CDR3, the full variable domain is EPEVTQTPSHQVTQMGQEVILRCVPISNHLYFYWYRQILGQKVEFLVSFYNNEISEKSEIFDDQFSVERPDGSNFTLKIRSTKLEDSAMYFCASSEGEINGNTEAFFGQGTRLTVV.

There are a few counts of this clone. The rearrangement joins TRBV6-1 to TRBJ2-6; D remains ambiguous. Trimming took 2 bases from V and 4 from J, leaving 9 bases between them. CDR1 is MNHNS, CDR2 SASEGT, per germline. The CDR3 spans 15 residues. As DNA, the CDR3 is TGTGCCAGCAGTGAATCGGCGAGAGGGGCCAACGTCCTGACTTTC. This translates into CASSESARGANVLTF.

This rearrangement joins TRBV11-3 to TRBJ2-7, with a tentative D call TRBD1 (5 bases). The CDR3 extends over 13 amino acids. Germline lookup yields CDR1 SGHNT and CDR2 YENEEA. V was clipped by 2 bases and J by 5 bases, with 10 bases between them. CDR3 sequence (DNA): TGTGCCAGCAGCTTACAAGGGGCGGACGAGCAGTACTTC. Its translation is CASSLQGADEQYF.

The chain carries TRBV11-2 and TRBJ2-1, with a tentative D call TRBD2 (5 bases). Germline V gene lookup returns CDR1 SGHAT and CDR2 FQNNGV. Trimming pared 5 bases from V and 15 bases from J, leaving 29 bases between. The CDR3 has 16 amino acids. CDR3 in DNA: TGTGCCAGCAGCGTTACCTCCGGGGAAACCCAACCGAGCTTGTTCTTC. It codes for CASSVTSGETQPSLFF.

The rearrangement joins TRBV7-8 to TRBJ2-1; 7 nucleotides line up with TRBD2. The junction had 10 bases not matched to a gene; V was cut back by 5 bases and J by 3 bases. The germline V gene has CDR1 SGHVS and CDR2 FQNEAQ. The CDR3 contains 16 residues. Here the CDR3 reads CASSRLTSADYNEQFF. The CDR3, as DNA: TGTGCCAGCAGCCGACTTACTAGCGCCGACTACAATGAGCAGTTCTTC.

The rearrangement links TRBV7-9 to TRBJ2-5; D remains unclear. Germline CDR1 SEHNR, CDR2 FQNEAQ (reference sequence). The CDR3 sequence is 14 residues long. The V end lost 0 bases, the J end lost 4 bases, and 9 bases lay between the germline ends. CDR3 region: CASSLALPGETQYF. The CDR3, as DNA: TGTGCCAGCAGCTTAGCGCTCCCTGGAGAGACCCAGTACTTC.